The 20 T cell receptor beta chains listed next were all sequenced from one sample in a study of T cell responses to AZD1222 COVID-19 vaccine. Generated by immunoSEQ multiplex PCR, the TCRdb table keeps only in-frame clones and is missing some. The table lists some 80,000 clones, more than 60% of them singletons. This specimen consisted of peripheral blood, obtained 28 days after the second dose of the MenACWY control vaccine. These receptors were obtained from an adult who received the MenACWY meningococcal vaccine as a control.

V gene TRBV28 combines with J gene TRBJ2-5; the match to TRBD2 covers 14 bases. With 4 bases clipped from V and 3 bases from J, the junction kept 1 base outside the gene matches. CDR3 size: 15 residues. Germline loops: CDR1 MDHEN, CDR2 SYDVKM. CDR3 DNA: TGTGCCAGCAGTTGGGGACTAGCGGGAGAAGAGACCCAGTACTTC. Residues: CASSWGLAGEETQYF. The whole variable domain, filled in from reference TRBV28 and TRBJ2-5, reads DVKVTQSSRYLVKRTGEKVFLECVQDMDHENMFWYRQDPGLGLRLIYFSYDVKMKEKGDIPEGYSVSREKKERFSLILESASTNQTSMYLCASSWGLAGEETQYFGPGTRLLVL.

For the CDR3, the DNA is TGTGCCAGCAGCCCAGCGGTATCACCGAGGCGGTTCTTC. Translating it yields CASSPAVSPRRFF. The chain uses TRBV7-2 and TRBJ2-1; D perhaps matches TRBD2 (5 bases). CDR1 is SGHTA, CDR2 FQGNSA, per germline. V dropped 5 bases and J dropped 15 bases, with 20 bases sitting between them. The CDR3 loop spans 13 amino acids.

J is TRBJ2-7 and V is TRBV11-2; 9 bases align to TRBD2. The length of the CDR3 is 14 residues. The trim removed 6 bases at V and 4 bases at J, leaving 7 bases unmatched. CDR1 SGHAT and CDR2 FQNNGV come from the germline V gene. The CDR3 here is CASRGLAGHYEQYF. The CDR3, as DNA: TGTGCCAGCAGGGGCCTAGCGGGACATTACGAGCAGTACTTC.

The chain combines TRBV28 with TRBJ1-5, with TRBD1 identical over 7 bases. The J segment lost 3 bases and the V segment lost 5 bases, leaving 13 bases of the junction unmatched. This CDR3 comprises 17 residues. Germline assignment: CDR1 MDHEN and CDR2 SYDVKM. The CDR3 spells CASSATGIRRDNQPQHF. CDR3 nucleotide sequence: TGTGCCAGCAGTGCGACAGGGATTCGTCGGGACAATCAGCCCCAGCATTTT.

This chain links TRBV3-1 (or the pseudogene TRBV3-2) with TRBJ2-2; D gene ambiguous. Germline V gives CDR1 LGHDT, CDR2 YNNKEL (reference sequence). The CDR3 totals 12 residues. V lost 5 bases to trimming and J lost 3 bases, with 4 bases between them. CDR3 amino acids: CASSSYTGELFF. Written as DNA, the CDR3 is TGTGCCAGCAGCTCTTACACCGGGGAGCTGTTTTTT.

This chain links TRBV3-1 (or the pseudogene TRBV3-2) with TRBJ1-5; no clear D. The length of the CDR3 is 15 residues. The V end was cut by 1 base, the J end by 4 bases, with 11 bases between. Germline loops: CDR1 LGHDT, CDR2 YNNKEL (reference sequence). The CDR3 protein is CASSQGRLPNQPQHF. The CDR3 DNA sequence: TGTGCCAGCAGCCAAGGAAGACTGCCTAATCAGCCCCAGCATTTT.

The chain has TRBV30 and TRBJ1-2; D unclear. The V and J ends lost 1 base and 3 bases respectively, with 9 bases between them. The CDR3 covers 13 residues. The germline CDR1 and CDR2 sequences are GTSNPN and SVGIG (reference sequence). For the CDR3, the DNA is TGTGCCTGGAGTGGAGGGCGGGACTATGGCTACACCTTC. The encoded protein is CAWSGGRDYGYTF.

The CDR3 reads CASSFSPRGTSYNEQFF. The DNA for the CDR3 is TGTGCCAGCAGCTTCTCCCCGCGGGGGACTTCTTACAATGAGCAGTTCTTC. The chain links TRBV9 to TRBJ2-1, with 7 bases identical to TRBD2. CDR1 and CDR2 (germline): SGDLS, YYNGEE. The CDR3 is 17 residues long. V was clipped by 4 bases and J by 4 bases; unmatched bases: 14.

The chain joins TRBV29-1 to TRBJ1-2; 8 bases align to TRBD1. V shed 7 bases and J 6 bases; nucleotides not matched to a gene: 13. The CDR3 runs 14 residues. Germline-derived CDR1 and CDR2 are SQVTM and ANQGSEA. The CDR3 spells CSAERTGQSHGYTF. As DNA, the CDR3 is TGCAGCGCCGAGAGGACAGGGCAATCCCATGGCTACACCTTC.

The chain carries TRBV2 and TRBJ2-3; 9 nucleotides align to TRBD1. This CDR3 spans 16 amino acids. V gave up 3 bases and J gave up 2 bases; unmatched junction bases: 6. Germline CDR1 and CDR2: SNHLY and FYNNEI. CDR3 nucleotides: TGTGCCAGCAGTGAGACTTGGGACAGGGCCACAGATACGCAGTATTTT. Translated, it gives CASSETWDRATDTQYF.

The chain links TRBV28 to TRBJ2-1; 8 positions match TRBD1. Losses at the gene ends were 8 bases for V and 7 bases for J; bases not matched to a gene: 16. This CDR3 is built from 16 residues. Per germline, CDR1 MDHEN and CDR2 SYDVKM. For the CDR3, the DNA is TGTGCCAGCGGATATGAGACAGGGGAGACGAGGAATGAGCAGTTCTTC. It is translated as CASGYETGETRNEQFF.

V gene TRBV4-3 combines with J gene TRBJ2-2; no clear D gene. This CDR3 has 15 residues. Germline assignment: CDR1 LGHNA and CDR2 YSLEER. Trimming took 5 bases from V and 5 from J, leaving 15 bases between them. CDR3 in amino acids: CASSVRVSDTGELFF. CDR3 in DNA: TGCGCCAGCAGCGTCCGGGTATCTGATACCGGGGAGCTGTTTTTT.

CDR3 in amino acids: CASSLVAGSNQPQHF. The DNA of the CDR3 is TGTGCCAGCAGCTTAGTTGCAGGGAGCAATCAGCCCCAGCATTTT. V gene TRBV7-6 combines with J gene TRBJ1-5, with a weak D call TRBD1 (5 bases). The germline gives CDR1 SGHVS, CDR2 FNYEAQ. The CDR3 consists of 15 residues. Trimming stripped 1 base from V and 1 base from J, with 8 bases between. The full variable domain, completed using reference TRBV7-6 and TRBJ1-5, is GAGVSQSPRYKVTKRGQDVALRCDPISGHVSLYWYRQALGQGPEFLTYFNYEAQQDKSGLPNDRFSAERPEGSISTLTIQRTEQRDSAMYRCASSLVAGSNQPQHFGDGTRLSIL.

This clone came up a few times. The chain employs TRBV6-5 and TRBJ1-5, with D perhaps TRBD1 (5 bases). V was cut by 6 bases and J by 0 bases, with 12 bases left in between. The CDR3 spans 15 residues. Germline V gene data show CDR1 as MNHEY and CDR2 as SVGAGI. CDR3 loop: CASREGSYSNQPQHF. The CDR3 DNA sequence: TGTGCCAGCAGGGAGGGGTCGTATAGCAATCAGCCCCAGCATTTT.

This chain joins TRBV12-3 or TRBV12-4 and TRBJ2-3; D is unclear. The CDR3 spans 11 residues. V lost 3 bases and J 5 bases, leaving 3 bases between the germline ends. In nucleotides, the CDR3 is TGTGCCAGCAGTTTCGGAGATACGCAGTATTTT. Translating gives CASSFGDTQYF.

The CDR3 region has the DNA TGTGCCAGCAGTGTGTCGGGGAACACTGAAGCTTTCTTT. As protein: CASSVSGNTEAFF. The V and J genes are TRBV25-1 and TRBJ1-1; D gene uncertain. The CDR3 length is 13 residues. Trimming stripped 4 bases from V and 1 base from J, with 7 bases between. Germline values: CDR1 MGHDK, CDR2 SYGVNS.

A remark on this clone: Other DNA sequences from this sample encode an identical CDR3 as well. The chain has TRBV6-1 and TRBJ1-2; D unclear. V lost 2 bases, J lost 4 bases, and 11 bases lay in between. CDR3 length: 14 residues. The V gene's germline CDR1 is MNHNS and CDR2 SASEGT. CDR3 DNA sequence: TGTGCCAGCAGTGAATCCGGGGAAGGCTATGGCTACACCTTC. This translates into CASSESGEGYGYTF.

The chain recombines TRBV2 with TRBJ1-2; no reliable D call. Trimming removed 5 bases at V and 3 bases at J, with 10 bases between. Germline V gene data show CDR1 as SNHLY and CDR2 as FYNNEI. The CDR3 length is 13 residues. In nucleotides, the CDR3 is TGTGCCAGCAGTCGAGGTTTAGACTATGGCTACACCTTC. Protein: CASSRGLDYGYTF.

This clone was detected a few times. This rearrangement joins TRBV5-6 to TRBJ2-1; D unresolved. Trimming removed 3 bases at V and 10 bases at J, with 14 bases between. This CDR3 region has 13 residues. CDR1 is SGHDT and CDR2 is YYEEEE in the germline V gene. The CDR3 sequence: CASSSLSATEQFF. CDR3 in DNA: TGTGCCAGCAGCTCGCTCTCAGCAACGGAGCAGTTCTTC. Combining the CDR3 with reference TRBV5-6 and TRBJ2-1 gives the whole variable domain DAGVTQSPTHLIKTRGQQVTLRCSPKSGHDTVSWYQQALGQGPQFIFQYYEEEERQRGNFPDRFSGHQFPNYSSELNVNALLLGDSALYLCASSSLSATEQFFGPGTRLTVL.

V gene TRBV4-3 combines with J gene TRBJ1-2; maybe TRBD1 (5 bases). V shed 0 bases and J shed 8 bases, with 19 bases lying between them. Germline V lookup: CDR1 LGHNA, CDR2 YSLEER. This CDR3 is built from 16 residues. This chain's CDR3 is CASSQDRGSTTSGYTF. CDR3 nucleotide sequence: TGCGCCAGCAGCCAAGATCGGGGCAGTACTACATCAGGCTACACCTTC.